The 28 T cell receptor beta chains below all came from one sample that was sequenced in a study of blood T cell repertoires in COVID-19. Using immunoSEQ multiplex PCR, the repertoire was profiled, and TCRdb retains in-frame clones only, with some absent. The sample lists 40,000 to 60,000 clones, roughly 84% occurring once. Sequenced: peripheral blood. All receptors derive from a woman aged 60-75 years with acute or convalescent COVID-19.

The V gene is TRBV12-5, the J gene TRBJ2-1; 11 bases fit TRBD2. The CDR3 is 13 amino acids. From germline, CDR1 is LGHNT and CDR2 FRNRAP. V dropped 8 bases and J dropped 6; count of bases not matched to a gene: 3. CDR3 coding DNA: TGTGCTAGTACACTAGCGGGAGCCAATGAGCAGTTCTTC. Translation gives CASTLAGANEQFF.

This clone has more than one count but fewer than ten. The chain has TRBV15 and TRBJ1-1; weak D call: TRBD1 (5 bases). The CDR3 is made up of 14 amino acids. Trimming took 1 base from V and 3 from J, leaving 9 bases between them. Germline V gene data show CDR1 as LNHNV and CDR2 as YYDKDF (reference sequence). CDR3 in amino acids: CATSRGQGYTEAFF. CDR3 DNA sequence: TGTGCCACCAGCAGAGGCCAGGGATACACTGAAGCTTTCTTT.

V gene TRBV12-3 or TRBV12-4 combines with J gene TRBJ2-7; possible D gene TRBD1, 6 bases. The CDR3 is 13 residues long. Trimming stripped 6 bases from V and 2 bases from J, with 11 bases between. The CDR3 reads CASRGASPYEQYF. In nucleotides, the CDR3 is TGTGCCAGCAGGGGGGCAAGCCCCTACGAGCAGTACTTC.

This clone turned up a few times. The CDR3 DNA follows: TGTGCCAGCAGTTCACTCCGACAGGGGGGAGGCACTGAAGCTTTCTTT. Protein product: CASSSLRQGGGTEAFF. The chain carries TRBV25-1 and TRBJ1-1, with 9 bases fitting TRBD1. V gave up 5 bases and J gave up 4 bases; unmatched junction bases: 11. The CDR3 totals 16 residues. CDR1 and CDR2 from the germline V gene are MGHDK and SYGVNS.

V and J are TRBV7-3 and TRBJ2-3; a weak D match, TRBD2 (6 bases). Germline lookup yields CDR1 SGHTA and CDR2 FQGTGA. The V and J ends lost 3 bases and 2 bases respectively, with 12 bases between them. The CDR3 has 15 residues. The CDR3 protein is CASSLGTSFTDTQYF. CDR3 DNA: TGTGCCAGCAGCTTGGGGACTTCTTTCACAGATACGCAGTATTTT.

The chain has TRBV19 and TRBJ2-7; 15 bases are a match to TRBD2. V was clipped by 5 bases and J by 5 bases; unmatched bases: 7. Germline CDR1 LNHDA, CDR2 SQIVND (reference sequence). The CDR3 is 16 amino acids. DNA for the CDR3: TGTGCCAGTAGTTGGACTAGCGGGAGGGTTGGCGACGAGCAGTACTTC. This translates into CASSWTSGRVGDEQYF.

This sequence joins TRBV6-1 and TRBJ1-2; D remains unclear. Germline V gives CDR1 MNHNS, CDR2 SASEGT. CDR3 length: 14 residues. Trimming removed 7 bases at V and 8 bases at J, with 20 bases between. In DNA, the CDR3 is TGTGCCAGCACAACCGGAGGGAGTGTCGGCGGCTACACCTTC. Its protein product is CASTTGGSVGGYTF.

The sample holds one count of this clone. The genes are TRBV6-5 and TRBJ1-5; D may be TRBD1 (5 bases). Trimming cost V 7 bases and J 3 bases, with 16 bases left between them. Per germline, CDR1 MNHEY and CDR2 SVGAGI. This CDR3 region has 15 residues. The CDR3 coding sequence is TGTGCCAGCAATTTCGGACAATCCATCAATCAGCCCCAGCATTTT. Its translation is CASNFGQSINQPQHF.

The DNA of the CDR3 is TGTGCCAGCAGCTTAGGGCCTAGCCTCAATGAGCAGTTCTTC. Translation: CASSLGPSLNEQFF. The V and J genes are TRBV11-2 and TRBJ2-1; D perhaps matches TRBD2 (5 bases). Germline V gives CDR1 SGHAT, CDR2 FQNNGV. V was clipped by 1 base and J by 6 bases, with 10 bases between them. The CDR3 is 14 amino acids.

To note about this clone: At one of its ends the junction is not consistent with the germline gene, which may arise from a read error. The chain recombines TRBV18 with TRBJ2-2, with a possible D match to TRBD2 (6 bases). CDR3 length: 16 amino acids. CDR1 KGHSH and CDR2 LQKENI come from the germline V gene. The CDR3 spells CASSLRGRGNNGELFF. The CDR3, as DNA: TGTGCCAGCTCACTACGGGGCCGCGGGAACAACGGGGAGCTGTTTTTT.

This clone was seen once. The chain is built from TRBV12-5 and TRBJ2-3; 12 bases fit TRBD2. This CDR3 comprises 15 residues. V dropped 6 bases and J dropped 6; count of bases not matched to a gene: 7. From germline, CDR1 is LGHNT and CDR2 FRNRAP. CDR3 bases: TGTGCTAGTGGCCCCGGGACTAGCGGGTGGGATACGCAGTATTTT. This gives the protein CASGPGTSGWDTQYF.

V is TRBV7-2 and J is TRBJ1-6; D uncertain. The CDR3 contains 13 residues. The germline CDR1 and CDR2 sequences are SGHTA and FQGNSA. V lost 7 bases and J 5 bases, leaving 9 bases between the germline ends. The CDR3 loop reads CASMGRNNSPLHF. CDR3 sequence (DNA): TGTGCCAGCATGGGCAGGAATAATTCACCCCTCCACTTT.

The chain recombines TRBV18 with TRBJ2-2; TRBD2 aligns across 9 bases. The CDR3 sequence is 15 residues long. Germline-derived CDR1 and CDR2 are KGHSH and LQKENI. The ends lost 2 bases at V and 5 bases at J; junction bases unmatched: 3. CDR3 amino acids: CASSPTSGWTGELFF. The CDR3 nucleotides are TGTGCCAGCTCACCAACTAGCGGGTGGACCGGGGAGCTGTTTTTT.

The table lists this clone with a count of one. V usage is TRBV29-1 and J usage is TRBJ1-2; D call uncertain. The CDR3 sequence is 12 residues long. With 8 bases removed from V and 4 bases from J, the gap between germline ends came to 14 bases. The germline CDR1 and CDR2 sequences are SQVTM and ANQGSEA. CDR3 DNA sequence: TGCAGCTGCTCGAGGGTGGCCTATGGCTACACCTTC. This encodes CSCSRVAYGYTF.

The rearrangement uses TRBV3-1 (or the pseudogene TRBV3-2) and TRBJ1-6, with TRBD1 identical over 7 bases. CDR1 is LGHDT, CDR2 YNNKEL, per germline (reference sequence). This CDR3 has 14 residues. V gave up 4 bases and J gave up 12 bases; unmatched junction bases: 9. In DNA, the CDR3 is TGTGCCAGCAGCCCGAGGACAGGTTCTTTACCCCTCCACTTT. Translated: CASSPRTGSLPLHF.

V gene TRBV7-2 combines with J gene TRBJ2-7, with 12 bases identical to TRBD2. The CDR3 totals 19 residues. Germline CDR1 SGHTA, CDR2 FQGNSA. V dropped 0 bases and J dropped 2; count of bases not matched to a gene: 11. CDR3 DNA sequence: TGTGCCAGCAGCTTAGCGACTAGCGGGAGATCACACCTACCCTACGAGCAGTACTTC. Translating gives CASSLATSGRSHLPYEQYF.

V usage is TRBV6-2 or TRBV6-3 and J usage is TRBJ1-2, with 7 nucleotides matching TRBD1. Per germline, CDR1 MNHEY and CDR2 SVGEGT. J gave up 8 bases and V 2 bases, and 8 bases lay outside the gene matches. The CDR3 has 14 residues. The CDR3 DNA is TGTGCCAGCAGTTACCTCGACAGGGCGGGAGGCTACACCTTC. Translated, it gives CASSYLDRAGGYTF.

This chain joins TRBV9 and TRBJ1-2; D is possibly TRBD1 (6 bases). Deletions cut 3 bases from V and 4 bases from J, with 13 bases between. Germline CDR1 SGDLS, CDR2 YYNGEE. The CDR3 totals 14 residues. The CDR3 loop reads CASSAPGGPYGYTF. CDR3 sequence (DNA): TGTGCCAGCAGCGCCCCGGGGGGGCCCTATGGCTACACCTTC.

This rearrangement joins TRBV4-1 to TRBJ1-1; D may be TRBD1 (6 bases). Germline V lookup: CDR1 MGHRA, CDR2 YSYEKL. The ends were cut back, 3 bases at V and 1 base at J, with 15 bases in the middle. The CDR3 has 16 residues. This CDR3 is CASSHPKGEPNTEAFF. The CDR3 nucleotides are TGCGCCAGCAGCCACCCCAAGGGGGAGCCGAACACTGAAGCTTTCTTT.

The rearrangement uses TRBV19 and TRBJ2-1; 14 bases agree with TRBD2. Germline V gives CDR1 LNHDA, CDR2 SQIVND (reference sequence). This CDR3 is built from 16 residues. The junction had 4 bases not matched to a gene; V was cut back by 5 bases and J by 4 bases. CDR3 sequence: CASSPGTSGGYNEQFF. In nucleotides, the CDR3 is TGTGCCAGTAGTCCCGGGACTAGCGGGGGTTACAATGAGCAGTTCTTC.

The rearrangement joins TRBV9 to TRBJ2-7, with 8 bases that match TRBD2. The CDR3 runs to 16 residues. V trimming: 0 bases; J trimming: 2 bases; junction bases outside the gene matches: 7. Germline V lookup: CDR1 SGDLS, CDR2 YYNGEE. The chain's CDR3 is CASSVGSGTRPYEQYF. DNA of the CDR3: TGTGCCAGCAGCGTAGGGTCCGGGACTAGACCCTACGAGCAGTACTTC.

The V and J genes are TRBV28 and TRBJ2-3; 9 bases align to TRBD2. Germline lookup yields CDR1 MDHEN and CDR2 SYDVKM. The junction had 8 bases not matched to a gene; V was cut back by 5 bases and J by 2 bases. The CDR3 runs to 16 residues. The CDR3 spells CASSKPTSGFTDTQYF. DNA for the CDR3: TGTGCCAGCAGTAAACCGACTAGCGGCTTCACAGATACGCAGTATTTT.

The chain carries TRBV9 and TRBJ2-3; 11 nucleotides match TRBD1. The CDR3 contains 16 residues. The trim removed 0 bases at V and 8 bases at J, leaving 8 bases unmatched. CDR1 SGDLS and CDR2 YYNGEE come from the germline V gene. Written as DNA, the CDR3 is TGTGCCAGCAGCGTAGAACAAGGGACAGGGGGGGTTACGCAGTATTTT. Its protein product is CASSVEQGTGGVTQYF.

CDR3 nucleotide sequence: TGCGCCAGCAGTTTCGGACAGGGAAGATATGGCTACACCTTC. It encodes CASSFGQGRYGYTF. The J gene is TRBJ1-2, the V gene TRBV5-1; 8 bases agree with TRBD1. Germline trimming cut 5 bases from V and 5 bases from J; bases unmatched to any gene: 8. The V gene's germline CDR1 is SGHRS and CDR2 YFSETQ. The CDR3 consists of 14 residues.

As DNA, the CDR3 is TGTGCCAGCTCGTCGCGACAGGGGGGAACCGGGGAGCTGTTTTTT. This encodes CASSSRQGGTGELFF. The chain employs TRBV18 and TRBJ2-2, with 9 bases lining up with TRBD1. The CDR3 has 15 residues. V shed 6 bases and J 5 bases; nucleotides not matched to a gene: 7. The germline CDR1 and CDR2 sequences are KGHSH and LQKENI.

This chain connects TRBV12-3 or TRBV12-4 to TRBJ2-3; 12 bases fit TRBD2. V shed 2 bases and J 14 bases; nucleotides not matched to a gene: 5. The CDR3 is made up of 13 amino acids. CDR3 protein: CASSLTETSGGYF. CDR3 DNA: TGTGCCAGCAGTTTAACTGAGACTAGCGGGGGGTATTTT.

The sample holds one count of this clone. The chain joins TRBV27 to TRBJ2-2; possibly TRBD2 for D (5 bases). The CDR3 runs to 17 residues. Looked up from germline, CDR1 is MNHEY and CDR2 is SMNVEV (reference sequence). The ends were cut back, 6 bases at V and 4 bases at J, with 21 bases in the middle. CDR3 region: CASSVTGYGWSTGELFF. CDR3 sequence (DNA): TGTGCCAGCAGCGTTACGGGATACGGATGGTCCACCGGGGAGCTGTTTTTT.

V gene TRBV27 combines with J gene TRBJ2-2, with a weak D call TRBD1 (5 bases). CDR3 length: 12 amino acids. V shed 8 bases and J shed 1 base, with 5 bases lying between them. Germline values: CDR1 MNHEY, CDR2 SMNVEV (reference sequence). The CDR3 sequence: CASQGNTGELFF. In DNA form, the CDR3 reads TGTGCCAGCCAGGGGAACACCGGGGAGCTGTTTTTT.